These 21 T cell receptor beta chains were sequenced from one sample in a study of T cell responses to AZD1222 COVID-19 vaccine. The assay was immunoSEQ multiplex PCR, and TCRdb's table has in-frame clones only and misses some. The sample lists about 120,000 clones, approximately 89% occurring once. Here the sequenced sample was peripheral blood, taken on day 0 of AZD1222 vaccination. The receptor source for this set is an adult in good health.

This chain connects TRBV28 to TRBJ1-6, with 7 bases fitting TRBD1. Germline V gene sequence: CDR1 MDHEN, CDR2 SYDVKM. V shed 8 bases, J shed 6 bases, and the junction held 7 bases outside the gene matches. CDR3 length: 14 amino acids. CDR3 DNA sequence: TGTGCCAGCGGCCCAGGGGGTCGTAATTCACCCCTCCACTTT. It is translated as CASGPGGRNSPLHF.

The V call is TRBV28, the J call TRBJ2-5; 9 bases are shared with TRBD2. The J segment lost 3 bases and the V segment lost 3 bases, leaving 11 bases of the junction unmatched. This CDR3 is 17 amino acids long. Germline V gene data show CDR1 as MDHEN and CDR2 as SYDVKM. The CDR3 loop is CASSLVGSGGLEETQYF. CDR3 DNA sequence: TGTGCCAGCAGTTTGGTTGGGAGCGGGGGGCTGGAAGAGACCCAGTACTTC.

The chain is built from TRBV29-1 and TRBJ1-3; D not resolved. The CDR3 is 13 residues long. In germline, CDR1 is SQVTM, CDR2 ANQGSEA. Deletions cut 4 bases from V and 2 bases from J, with 9 bases between. CDR3 bases: TGCAGCGTTGCGAAGGGCCCTGGAAACACCATATATTTT. This sequence encodes CSVAKGPGNTIYF.

V gene TRBV10-3 combines with J gene TRBJ1-2; 11 bases line up with TRBD1. The CDR3 loop spans 14 amino acids. Germline CDR1 ENHRY, CDR2 SYGVKD. J gave up 7 bases and V 7 bases, and 8 bases lay outside the gene matches. The DNA of the CDR3 is TGTGCCATCACGGATACGGGACAGGGGGGTGGCTACACCTTC. It specifies CAITDTGQGGGYTF.

The chain is built from TRBV6-5 and TRBJ1-6; 8 bases fit TRBD1. V lost 2 bases, J lost 5 bases, and 2 bases stayed unmatched. The germline gives CDR1 MNHEY, CDR2 SVGAGI. This CDR3 region has 15 residues. The CDR3 here is CASSYPTGDNSPLHF. The CDR3 bases are TGTGCCAGCAGTTACCCGACAGGGGATAATTCACCCCTCCACTTT.

The J gene is TRBJ2-7, the V gene TRBV6-2 or TRBV6-3; 7 bases match TRBD2. The CDR3 contains 15 residues. Germline CDR1 MNHEY, CDR2 SVGEGT. Trimming at V came to 0 bases and at J to 3 bases, leaving 5 bases not matched to a gene. The CDR3 region is CASSYSAGVRYEQYF. In DNA form, the CDR3 reads TGTGCCAGCAGTTACTCTGCGGGAGTTCGCTACGAGCAGTACTTC.

The rearrangement uses TRBV9 and TRBJ2-2; D remains unclear. The CDR3 loop spans 16 amino acids. Germline CDR1 is SGDLS and CDR2 is YYNGEE. With 5 bases removed from V and 5 bases from J, the gap between germline ends came to 19 bases. CDR3 in DNA: TGTGCCAGCAGTCGTAGTTCTTCATTTCCTACCGGGGAGCTGTTTTTT. This codes for CASSRSSSFPTGELFF.

The chain links TRBV13 to TRBJ2-1; 8 nucleotides line up with TRBD1. V was pared by 2 bases and J by 6 bases, with 9 bases of the junction left unmatched. This CDR3 contains 16 residues. Germline V lookup: CDR1 PRHDT, CDR2 FYEKMQ (reference sequence). The CDR3 region has the DNA TGTGCCAGCAGCTTATCCGGGACAGGAAGATCCAATGAGCAGTTCTTC. Protein: CASSLSGTGRSNEQFF.

The chain is built from TRBV28 and TRBJ1-2, with D perhaps TRBD1 (6 bases). This CDR3 is built from 15 residues. The germline V gene has CDR1 MDHEN and CDR2 SYDVKM. Trimming took off 5 bases at V and 4 bases at J, with 17 bases between the two ends. The CDR3 region is CASSNPQGPFYGYTF. The CDR3 DNA follows: TGTGCCAGCAGTAACCCACAGGGCCCCTTCTATGGCTACACCTTC.

The rearrangement joins TRBV5-5 to TRBJ2-2; 8 nucleotides align to TRBD2. Germline V gives CDR1 SGHKS, CDR2 YYEKEE (reference sequence). Germline trimming cut 4 bases from V and 7 bases from J; bases unmatched to any gene: 12. The CDR3 loop spans 16 amino acids. The CDR3 DNA follows: TGTGCCAGCAGCCCTTGGGGTAGCGGGAACGGCGGGGAGCTGTTTTTT. It codes for CASSPWGSGNGGELFF.

This clone was observed a single time. The rearrangement uses TRBV10-3 and TRBJ2-7, with D possibly being TRBD2 (6 bases). The CDR3 runs to 12 residues. Germline CDR1 and CDR2: ENHRY and SYGVKD. Trimming removed 11 bases at V and 3 bases at J, with 14 bases between. In nucleotides, the CDR3 is TGTGCCTCTCGGGGAGGTCTCTACGAGCAGTACTTC. Its protein product is CASRGGLYEQYF.

The count of this clone is one. The chain recombines TRBV18 with TRBJ2-3; D call uncertain. Germline V lookup: CDR1 KGHSH, CDR2 LQKENI. The V and J ends lost 3 bases and 4 bases respectively, with 11 bases between them. CDR3 length: 14 residues. The CDR3 sequence is CASSPSSSADTQYF. The CDR3 DNA reads TGTGCCAGCTCACCTAGTTCGAGCGCAGATACGCAGTATTTT.

CDR3 residues: CASSPQAMNTEAFF. The CDR3 nucleotides are TGCGCCAGCAGCCCGCAGGCCATGAACACTGAAGCTTTCTTT. The chain couples TRBV5-1 to TRBJ1-1; D is unresolved. The CDR3 consists of 14 residues. Germline V gene lookup returns CDR1 SGHRS and CDR2 YFSETQ. V was shortened by 4 bases and J by 0 bases, with 10 bases between the two germline ends.

The chain joins TRBV30 to TRBJ2-5; D is undetermined. This CDR3 has 10 amino acids. Per the germline V gene, CDR1 is GTSNPN and CDR2 is SVGIG (reference sequence). V was pared by 3 bases and J by 2 bases, with 1 base between. The CDR3 DNA follows: TGTGCCTGGAGACAAGAGACCCAGTACTTC. Translating gives CAWRQETQYF.

V and J are TRBV4-1 and TRBJ1-1, with 7 bases that match TRBD1. The V gene end was trimmed by 1 base and the J gene end by 7 bases; junction bases not matched to a gene: 9. The V gene's germline CDR1 is MGHRA and CDR2 YSYEKL. The CDR3 runs 15 residues. For the CDR3, the DNA is TGCGCCAGCAGCCAAGCTAGGGGGCTTGAAAATGAAGCTTTCTTT. Translating it yields CASSQARGLENEAFF.

V gene TRBV18 combines with J gene TRBJ2-7, with D perhaps TRBD2 (7 bases). The length of the CDR3 is 15 residues. V shed 3 bases and J shed 2 bases, with 14 bases lying between them. Germline V gene sequence: CDR1 KGHSH, CDR2 LQKENI. The CDR3 nucleotides are TGTGCCAGCTCACCGGGGGGGCAGGGAGCCTACGAGCAGTACTTC. This gives the protein CASSPGGQGAYEQYF.

This chain links TRBV29-1 with TRBJ1-1; tentative D call: TRBD1 (6 bases). Germline CDR1 and CDR2: SQVTM and ANQGSEA. V was pared by 5 bases and J by 2 bases, with 12 bases between. The CDR3 consists of 13 residues. Written as DNA, the CDR3 is TGCAGCGTTCGTAGAGGGGGAAACACTGAAGCTTTCTTT. It yields the protein CSVRRGGNTEAFF.

The chain carries TRBV9 and TRBJ1-2, with TRBD1 matching over 10 bases. The CDR3 loop spans 13 amino acids. Germline V gene sequence: CDR1 SGDLS, CDR2 YYNGEE. V was clipped by 4 bases and J by 8 bases; unmatched bases: 5. The DNA for the CDR3 is TGTGCCAGCAGCTCTCGGACAGGGGGAGGCTACACCTTC. It is translated as CASSSRTGGGYTF. The full variable domain, completed using reference TRBV9 and TRBJ1-2, is DSGVTQTPKHLITATGQRVTLRCSPRSGDLSVYWYQQSLDQGLQFLIQYYNGEERAKGNILERFSAQQFPDLHSELNLSSLELGDSALYFCASSSRTGGGYTFGSGTRLTVV.

This chain joins TRBV5-3 and TRBJ2-1; the match to TRBD1 covers 8 bases. TRBV5-3 is known as an ORF, though its function is uncertain. Germline trimming cut 4 bases from V and 5 bases from J; bases unmatched to any gene: 8. This CDR3 contains 15 residues. CDR3 sequence (DNA): TGTGCCAGAAGCCCCCGACAGGGGTGCCACAATGAGCAGTTCTTC. Its translation: CARSPRQGCHNEQFF.

The rearrangement uses TRBV20-1 and TRBJ1-2; the D is unclear. The germline CDR1 and CDR2 sequences are DFQATT and SNEGSKA (reference sequence). Trimming stripped 2 bases from V and 11 bases from J, with 12 bases between. The CDR3 consists of 11 residues. The CDR3: CSARNSLRYTF. The DNA of the CDR3 is TGCAGTGCTAGAAACAGTCTTCGGTACACCTTC.

V is TRBV9 and J is TRBJ2-7; TRBD1 matches at 9 bases. Germline CDR1 and CDR2: SGDLS and YYNGEE. V lost 3 bases and J lost 9; bases outside the gene matches: 19. The CDR3 runs 17 residues. The CDR3 loop is CASSERADGQGPGGQYF. The CDR3 coding sequence is TGTGCCAGCAGCGAGAGGGCTGATGGACAGGGGCCTGGGGGGCAGTACTTC.